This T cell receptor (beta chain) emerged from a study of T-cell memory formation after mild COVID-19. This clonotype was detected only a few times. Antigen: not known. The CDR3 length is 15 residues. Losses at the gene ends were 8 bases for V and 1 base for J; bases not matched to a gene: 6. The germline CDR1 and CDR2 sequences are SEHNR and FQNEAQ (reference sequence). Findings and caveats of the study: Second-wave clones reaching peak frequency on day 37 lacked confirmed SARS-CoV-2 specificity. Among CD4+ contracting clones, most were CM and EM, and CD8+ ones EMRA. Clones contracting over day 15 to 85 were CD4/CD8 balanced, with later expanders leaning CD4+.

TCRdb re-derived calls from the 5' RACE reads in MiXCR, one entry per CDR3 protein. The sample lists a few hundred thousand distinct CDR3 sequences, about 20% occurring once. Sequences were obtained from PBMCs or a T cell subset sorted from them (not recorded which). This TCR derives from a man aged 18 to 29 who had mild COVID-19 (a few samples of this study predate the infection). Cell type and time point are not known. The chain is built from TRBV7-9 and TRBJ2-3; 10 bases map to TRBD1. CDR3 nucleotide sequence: TGTGCCAGCCGCTCCGGGACAGGGGGCACAGATACGCAGTATTTT. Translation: CASRSGTGGTDTQYF.